Shown below are 9 T cell receptor beta chains from a single sample sequenced in a study of cytomegalovirus exposure and HLA in healthy donors. The PCR employed 60 Vbeta primers together with 13 Jbeta primers. Measured with immunoSEQ multiplex PCR; TCRdb has only the in-frame clones, and not every one. This table has about 190,000 clones, roughly 75% appearing once. Sample: PBMCs. Receptor source: a man aged 30 to 45 in good health and CMV-seropositive.

In this sample, this clone turned up a few times. The chain recombines TRBV7-9 with TRBJ1-4; no definite D call. The V end was cut by 0 bases, the J end by 7 bases, with 12 bases between. CDR3 size: 15 residues. The germline CDR1 and CDR2 sequences are SEHNR and FQNEAQ (reference sequence). Written as DNA, the CDR3 is TGTGCCAGCAGCTTAGCAGAAAGCTTGCGTGAAAAACTGTTTTTT. Its protein product is CASSLAESLREKLFF.

This CDR3 reads CASSQRGLETQYF. DNA of the CDR3: TGCGCCAGCAGCCAGCGCGGACTAGAGACCCAGTACTTC. The rearrangement links TRBV4-3 to TRBJ2-5; the D gene is possibly TRBD2 (5 bases). Germline CDR1 LGHNA, CDR2 YSLEER. The CDR3 runs 13 residues. V was pared by 3 bases and J by 4 bases, with 9 bases between.

This rearrangement joins TRBV6-6 to TRBJ1-2, with D unresolved. Germline CDR1 and CDR2: MNHNY and SVGAGI (reference sequence). This CDR3 is built from 13 residues. The ends were cut back, 6 bases at V and 2 bases at J, with 10 bases in the middle. Here the CDR3 DNA reads TGTGCCAGCAGGCCACAAGCGAACTATGGCTACACCTTC. The encoded protein is CASRPQANYGYTF.

The chain joins TRBV5-1 to TRBJ2-7, with 9 bases aligning to TRBD1. The V and J ends lost 4 bases and 4 bases, in that order; junction bases with no gene match: 6. The CDR3 loop spans 14 amino acids. Per the germline V gene, CDR1 is SGHRS and CDR2 is YFSETQ. CDR3 region: CASSPDRGSYEQYF. CDR3 sequence (DNA): TGCGCCAGCAGCCCAGACAGGGGGTCATACGAGCAGTACTTC.

The rearrangement links TRBV7-9 to TRBJ2-1; 14 bases agree with TRBD2. V shed 4 bases, J shed 6 bases, and the junction held 8 bases outside the gene matches. The CDR3 runs 17 residues. From germline, CDR1 is SEHNR and CDR2 FQNEAQ (reference sequence). CDR3 in amino acids: CASSSVHGTSGSNEQFF. For the CDR3, the DNA is TGTGCCAGCAGCTCGGTCCACGGGACTAGCGGGAGCAATGAGCAGTTCTTC. Full variable domain (outside the CDR3, taken from reference TRBV7-9 and TRBJ2-1): DTGVSQNPRHKITKRGQNVTFRCDPISEHNRLYWYRQTLGQGPEFLTYFQNEAQLEKSRLLSDRFSAERPKGSFSTLEIQRTEQGDSAMYLCASSSVHGTSGSNEQFFGPGTRLTVL.

This clone was counted between two and nine times. The chain links TRBV15 to TRBJ2-7; tentative D call: TRBD1 (5 bases). Between the trimmed V and J ends, which lost 0 bases and 0 bases, there was a span of 12 bases. This CDR3 contains 16 residues. Germline CDR1 reads LNHNV; CDR2 reads YYDKDF (reference sequence). The CDR3, as DNA: TGTGCCACCAGCAGAGATTTCGCAGGGTCCTCCTACGAGCAGTACTTC. It codes for CATSRDFAGSSYEQYF.

This clone has more than one count but fewer than ten. The genes are TRBV6-5 and TRBJ1-3, with TRBD1 identical over 8 bases. CDR3 length equals 15 residues. V was pared by 8 bases and J by 4 bases, with 10 bases of the junction left unmatched. Germline loops: CDR1 MNHEY, CDR2 SVGAGI. CDR3 DNA sequence: TGTGCCAGCCGACTCAGGGGGCTGGGAGGAAACACCATATATTTT. This sequence encodes CASRLRGLGGNTIYF.

The table lists this clone with a few counts. The chain links TRBV4-3 to TRBJ2-3, with 7 bases identical to TRBD2. V lost 0 bases and J lost 1; bases outside the gene matches: 4. This CDR3 is built from 16 residues. Germline V gene lookup returns CDR1 LGHNA and CDR2 YSLEER. The DNA for the CDR3 is TGCGCCAGCAGCCAAGATTCTGCGGGAGGCACAGATACGCAGTATTTT. Its translation: CASSQDSAGGTDTQYF.

Written as DNA, the CDR3 is TGTGCCAGCAGTTTCAGGGATCCTGGGGCCAACGTCCTGACTTTC. As protein: CASSFRDPGANVLTF. The chain employs TRBV6-5 and TRBJ2-6, with D possibly matching TRBD1 (5 bases). V was cut by 4 bases and J by 2 bases, with 9 bases left in between. Germline CDR1 is MNHEY and CDR2 is SVGAGI. This CDR3 is built from 15 residues.